This TCR beta chain is drawn from a study of T cell repertoires in cytomegalovirus infection. Looking at the study overall: Signatures in public TCR beta sequences pointed to both CMV infection and matching HLA type.

TCRdb used MiXCR to reprocess the reads, holding one entry per CDR3 protein. The sample has approximately 1,000,000 distinct CDR3 sequences; approximately 32% are singletons. Study-level findings and limits: Carriers of CMV and the relevant HLA type were discriminated by public TCR beta frequency.

The V gene lost 3 bases and the J gene lost 1 base, with 9 bases spanning the gap. Per the germline V gene, CDR1 is LNHDA and CDR2 is SQIVND (reference sequence). The CDR3 spans 15 residues. Of note for this clonotype: Its antigen is currently unknown.

The TCR originated in a human donor in good health (CMV status not recorded). Some clones in this sample may be carry-over from other donors' samples. The rearrangement links TRBV19 to TRBJ2-2; TRBD1 is a possible D gene (6 bases). Sequencing was performed on cultured CD8+ T cells from PBMCs, taken from culture after CMV antigen stimulation. CDR3 bases: TGTGCCAGTAGTATTAGGACAGAGAACACCGGGGAGCTGTTTTTT. Residues: CASSIRTENTGELFF.